Each of the 31 T cell receptor beta chains below was sequenced from the same sample in a study of patients and donors after allogeneic stem cell transplantation. Using its own MiXCR run on the RT-PCR reads, TCRdb lists one record per CDR3 protein. The sample yields under 95,000 distinct CDR3 sequences, roughly 5.2% seen once. What was sequenced was blood, either unsorted or a sorted T cell fraction (not recorded which). The source of these receptors is a human donor who was either an allogeneic HSCT recipient or a stem cell or donor lymphocyte infusion donor (not recorded which). It is not recorded whose cells these are; they may come from a transplant donor.

This clonotype was seen many times. The chain couples TRBV20-1 to TRBJ1-1; D might be TRBD1 (5 bases). The CDR3 runs to 12 residues. CDR1 and CDR2 (germline): DFQATT, SNEGSKA (reference sequence). V was trimmed by 6 bases and J by 5 bases, leaving 13 bases between them. The CDR3 DNA reads TGCAGTGCGGGGGGTGGCCGGACTGAAGCTTTCTTT. It codes for CSAGGGRTEAFF.

This clonotype was seen at least ten times. The gene calls are TRBV7-8 and TRBJ2-3; 10 positions match TRBD2. Germline V gives CDR1 SGHVS, CDR2 FQNEAQ. V dropped 5 bases and J dropped 3; count of bases not matched to a gene: 8. The CDR3 loop spans 16 amino acids. The CDR3 spells CASSQQSGGATDTQYF. CDR3 in DNA: TGTGCCAGCAGCCAACAGAGCGGGGGGGCAACAGATACGCAGTATTTT.

In this sample, this clonotype turned up many times. The rearrangement links TRBV10-3 to TRBJ2-7; perhaps D is TRBD1 or TRBD2 (8 bases each). V lost 10 bases to trimming and J lost 3 bases, with 19 bases between them. Germline CDR1 reads ENHRY; CDR2 reads SYGVKD. The CDR3 loop spans 14 amino acids. CDR3 sequence: CATTSGQGGYEQYF. CDR3 DNA: TGTGCCACAACTAGCGGACAGGGTGGCTACGAGCAGTACTTC.

This clonotype was detected ten times or more. This rearrangement joins TRBV6-1 to TRBJ2-3, with 7 bases that match TRBD2. The CDR3 is made up of 13 amino acids. Trimming cost V 3 bases and J 14 bases; bases outside gene matches: 11. CDR1 is MNHNS and CDR2 is SASEGT in the germline V gene. Here the CDR3 reads CASSDTQRGPPYF. The CDR3, as DNA: TGTGCCAGCAGTGATACACAGCGGGGACCCCCGTATTTT.

This clonotype was seen repeatedly, ten times or more. The chain uses TRBV5-1 and TRBJ2-1, with 8 bases aligning to TRBD2. The CDR3 covers 13 residues. Germline CDR1 and CDR2: SGHRS and YFSETQ. V shed 1 base, J shed 9 bases, and the junction held 3 bases outside the gene matches. The CDR3: CASSLISGAEQFF. The CDR3 coding sequence is TGCGCCAGCAGCTTGATTAGCGGGGCTGAGCAGTTCTTC.

This clonotype was seen many times. The chain couples TRBV6-1 to TRBJ2-4; 7 bases line up with TRBD1. CDR3 size: 14 residues. The germline CDR1 and CDR2 sequences are MNHNS and SASEGT. V dropped 6 bases and J dropped 7; count of bases not matched to a gene: 9. CDR3 sequence: CASRSQGVSNIQYF. In DNA, the CDR3 is TGTGCCAGCAGGTCGCAGGGGGTTTCGAACATTCAGTACTTC.

This clonotype was seen only a few times. CDR3 nucleotides: TGTGCCTGGAGCCCGGGACAGTTGAACACTGAAGCTTTCTTT. Translation gives CAWSPGQLNTEAFF. The V gene is TRBV30, the J gene TRBJ1-1; 7 bases are a match to TRBD1. Germline CDR1 reads GTSNPN; CDR2 reads SVGIG (reference sequence). V was pared by 3 bases and J by 0 bases, with 4 bases of the junction left unmatched. The CDR3 consists of 14 residues.

This clonotype was seen many times. V usage is TRBV29-1 and J usage is TRBJ2-1; 10 bases align to TRBD1. The germline V gene has CDR1 SQVTM and CDR2 ANQGSEA. V gave up 8 bases and J gave up 4 bases; unmatched junction bases: 5. The CDR3 runs 13 residues. The CDR3 is CSLGQGFYNEQFF. DNA for the CDR3: TGCAGCTTGGGACAGGGGTTTTACAATGAGCAGTTCTTC.

This clonotype came up many times. J is TRBJ2-7 and V is TRBV5-1, with TRBD1 matching 8 bases. J lost 1 base, V lost 6 bases, and 9 bases had no gene match. CDR3 length: 15 residues. The germline V gene has CDR1 SGHRS and CDR2 YFSETQ. CDR3 amino acids: CASNTGQGGSYEQYF. CDR3 nucleotide sequence: TGCGCCAGCAACACCGGACAGGGCGGATCCTACGAGCAGTACTTC.

The V and J genes are TRBV5-1 and TRBJ2-3; 7 bases align to TRBD2. V dropped 0 bases and J dropped 0; count of bases not matched to a gene: 10. The CDR3 has 18 residues. Germline assignment: CDR1 SGHRS and CDR2 YFSETQ. The CDR3: CASSLVTGGRGSTDTQYF. Written as DNA, the CDR3 is TGCGCCAGCAGCTTGGTAACGGGGGGACGAGGGAGCACAGATACGCAGTATTTT.

The chain combines TRBV4-2 with TRBJ1-2, with TRBD1 matching over 8 bases. The CDR3 is 17 residues long. Trimming at V came to 3 bases and at J to 1 base, leaving 10 bases not matched to a gene. Germline values: CDR1 LGHNA, CDR2 YNFKEQ. The CDR3 nucleotides read TGTGCCAGCAGCCAGGAGATCAGGGGGCCCCTTAACTATGGCTACACCTTC. It yields the protein CASSQEIRGPLNYGYTF.

This clonotype appeared many times. The CDR3 loop reads CSARIGGLVSYYGYTF. The CDR3 region has the DNA TGCAGTGCGCGTATCGGGGGGCTGGTTTCGTACTATGGCTACACCTTC. This sequence joins TRBV20-1 and TRBJ1-2, with D tentatively TRBD1 (6 bases). The V gene lost 6 bases and the J gene lost 3 bases, with 23 bases spanning the gap. The germline CDR1 and CDR2 sequences are DFQATT and SNEGSKA (reference sequence). This CDR3 has 16 residues.

This clonotype was counted ten times or more. The chain has TRBV9 and TRBJ2-1; possibly TRBD1 or TRBD2 for D (5 bases each). Germline loops: CDR1 SGDLS, CDR2 YYNGEE. The CDR3 has 15 residues. The V and J ends lost 3 bases and 5 bases respectively, with 15 bases between them. The CDR3 DNA is TGTGCCAGCAGCGCCGGGACCCTAAAGAACAATGAGCAGTTCTTC. Translated: CASSAGTLKNNEQFF.

The chain has TRBV28 and TRBJ2-1; 8 bases match TRBD2. Losses at the gene ends were 5 bases for V and 12 bases for J; bases not matched to a gene: 3. This CDR3 has 11 residues. CDR1 is MDHEN and CDR2 is SYDVKM in the germline V gene. CDR3 sequence: CASSAGGGQFF. The CDR3 DNA follows: TGTGCCAGCAGTGCCGGGGGGGGGCAGTTCTTC.

This clonotype has a handful of counts. The chain couples TRBV28 to TRBJ1-6, with TRBD1 as a possible D gene (5 bases). The CDR3 extends over 14 amino acids. With 2 bases removed from V and 7 bases from J, the gap between germline ends came to 9 bases. Germline assignment: CDR1 MDHEN and CDR2 SYDVKM. CDR3: CASSLEGVNSPLHF. The CDR3 DNA follows: TGTGCCAGCAGTTTAGAAGGGGTCAATTCACCCCTCCACTTT.

This clonotype was seen at least ten times. The V call is TRBV9, the J call TRBJ2-5; D call uncertain. V was trimmed by 0 bases and J by 4 bases, leaving 16 bases between them. In germline, CDR1 is SGDLS, CDR2 YYNGEE. This CDR3 is 16 amino acids long. The CDR3 loop reads CASSVGVRDWGETQYF. CDR3 nucleotide sequence: TGTGCCAGCAGCGTAGGGGTAAGGGATTGGGGAGAGACCCAGTACTTC. Full variable domain (missing parts from reference TRBV9 and TRBJ2-5): DSGVTQTPKHLITATGQRVTLRCSPRSGDLSVYWYQQSLDQGLQFLIQYYNGEERAKGNILERFSAQQFPDLHSELNLSSLELGDSALYFCASSVGVRDWGETQYFGPGTRLLVL.

This clonotype came up many times. The V gene is TRBV12-3 or TRBV12-4, the J gene TRBJ2-7; the D is unclear. CDR3 length: 12 amino acids. The V end lost 4 bases, the J end lost 2 bases, and 6 bases lay between the germline ends. In DNA form, the CDR3 reads TGTGCCAGCAGTTCCCTCGCCTACGAGCAGTACTTC. It specifies CASSSLAYEQYF.

This clonotype occurred many times. This rearrangement joins TRBV6-1 to TRBJ2-7, with D hard to call. Between the trimmed V and J ends, which lost 4 bases and 3 bases, there was a span of 16 bases. This CDR3 has 15 amino acids. Germline V lookup: CDR1 MNHNS, CDR2 SASEGT. The CDR3, as DNA: TGTGCCAGCAGTGCCTACGACAACCTCGGCTACGAGCAGTACTTC. This codes for CASSAYDNLGYEQYF.

This clonotype was observed many times. The rearrangement joins TRBV29-1 to TRBJ2-2; 12 positions match TRBD2. The V segment lost 7 bases and the J segment 7 bases; nucleotides outside the gene matches: 10. The CDR3 is made up of 15 amino acids. Germline CDR1 is SQVTM and CDR2 is ANQGSEA. The CDR3 region is CSAASGRAGGGELFF. The DNA for the CDR3 is TGCAGCGCTGCTAGCGGGAGGGCCGGAGGCGGGGAGCTGTTTTTT.

This clonotype was picked up many times. The chain is built from TRBV15 and TRBJ1-1; 7 bases line up with TRBD1. The CDR3 length is 14 residues. With V trimmed by 6 bases and J by 3 bases, 7 bases remained unmatched. CDR1 is LNHNV, CDR2 YYDKDF, per germline (reference sequence). The CDR3 sequence: CATRDRDRYTEAFF. CDR3 DNA sequence: TGTGCCACCAGGGACCGGGACAGATACACTGAAGCTTTCTTT.

This chain links TRBV11-1 with TRBJ2-1, with 13 bases identical to TRBD2. The ends lost 5 bases at V and 0 bases at J; junction bases unmatched: 10. The CDR3 is made up of 19 amino acids. Germline V gives CDR1 SGHAT, CDR2 FQDESV (reference sequence). For the CDR3, the DNA is TGTGCCAGCAGCCCCACTAGCGGGAGGGCCTGGGCCTCCTACAATGAGCAGTTCTTC. Its protein is CASSPTSGRAWASYNEQFF.

In this sample, this clonotype turned up many times. The rearrangement links TRBV18 to TRBJ2-7; D is uncertain. The V end was cut by 4 bases, the J end by 1 base, with 8 bases between. CDR1 and CDR2 (germline): KGHSH, LQKENI. There are 13 residues in the CDR3. This CDR3 reads CASSLTESYEQYF. Here the CDR3 DNA reads TGTGCCAGCTCACTCACAGAGTCCTACGAGCAGTACTTC.

This clonotype was counted many times. This chain connects TRBV5-1 to TRBJ2-5; D gene unclear. The CDR3 contains 15 residues. In germline, CDR1 is SGHRS, CDR2 YFSETQ. The V gene lost 4 bases and the J gene lost 1 base, with 14 bases spanning the gap. CDR3 region: CASSHHDTSQETQYF. The CDR3, as DNA: TGCGCCAGCAGCCATCATGACACGTCCCAAGAGACCCAGTACTTC. The variable domain in full, completed from reference TRBV5-1 and TRBJ2-5, reads KAGVTQTPRYLIKTRGQQVTLSCSPISGHRSVSWYQQTPGQGLQFLFEYFSETQRNKGNFPGRFSGRQFSNSRSEMNVSTLELGDSALYLCASSHHDTSQETQYFGPGTRLLVL.

This clonotype has ten or more counts. This chain joins TRBV7-3 and TRBJ2-2, with D uncertain. V lost 2 bases and J 1 base, leaving 8 bases between the germline ends. Germline V gene lookup returns CDR1 SGHTA and CDR2 FQGTGA. CDR3 length equals 15 residues. The CDR3 protein is CASSLGHRNTGELFF. The CDR3 DNA follows: TGTGCCAGCAGCTTAGGTCACAGGAACACCGGGGAGCTGTTTTTT.

There are many counts of this clonotype. The chain is built from TRBV24-1 and TRBJ2-3, with D maybe TRBD1 (6 bases). CDR3 length: 13 residues. Trimming cost V 3 bases and J 10 bases, with 13 bases left between them. Germline CDR1 KGHDR, CDR2 SFDVKD. This CDR3 reads CATSDPQGLAQYF. CDR3 DNA sequence: TGTGCCACCAGTGATCCTCAGGGGTTAGCGCAGTATTTT.

This clonotype has at least ten counts. The J gene is TRBJ2-1, the V gene TRBV18, with no clear D. Germline loops: CDR1 KGHSH, CDR2 LQKENI. V was pared by 2 bases and J by 7 bases, with 9 bases between. This CDR3 contains 13 residues. CDR3 sequence reads: CASSPWSSNEQFF. CDR3 DNA: TGTGCCAGCTCACCATGGTCTTCTAATGAGCAGTTCTTC.

This clonotype was counted between two and nine times. The chain carries TRBV27 and TRBJ1-1, with D possibly matching TRBD1 (5 bases). The CDR3 runs 15 residues. The ends were cut back, 2 bases at V and 4 bases at J, with 14 bases in the middle. The germline CDR1 and CDR2 sequences are MNHEY and SMNVEV (reference sequence). The DNA for the CDR3 is TGTGCCAGCAGTTTAAAGGGACCCGGGACCACTGAAGCTTTCTTT. Amino acids: CASSLKGPGTTEAFF.

In its sample, this clonotype was seen many times. V and J are TRBV18 and TRBJ2-5, with no clear D. The germline V gene has CDR1 KGHSH and CDR2 LQKENI. The ends were cut back, 2 bases at V and 1 base at J, with 5 bases in the middle. The CDR3 is 13 amino acids. CDR3 protein: CASSPSFQETQYF. CDR3 nucleotides: TGTGCCAGCTCACCATCCTTCCAAGAGACCCAGTACTTC. The variable domain in full, completed from reference TRBV18 and TRBJ2-5, reads NAGVMQNPRHLVRRRGQEARLRCSPMKGHSHVYWYRQLPEEGLKFMVYLQKENIIDESGMPKERFSAEFPKEGPSILRIQQVVRGDSAAYFCASSPSFQETQYFGPGTRLLVL.

The sample holds many counts of this clonotype. The rearrangement joins TRBV7-9 to TRBJ2-1, with D perhaps matching TRBD2 (5 bases). V was trimmed by 8 bases and J by 9 bases, leaving 11 bases between them. Germline V gene sequence: CDR1 SEHNR, CDR2 FQNEAQ (reference sequence). This CDR3 has 11 residues. CDR3 region: CASASRGEQFF. CDR3 coding DNA: TGTGCCAGCGCCTCCCGGGGTGAGCAGTTCTTC. Full variable domain (rest looked up from reference TRBV7-9 and TRBJ2-1): DTGVSQNPRHKITKRGQNVTFRCDPISEHNRLYWYRQTLGQGPEFLTYFQNEAQLEKSRLLSDRFSAERPKGSFSTLEIQRTEQGDSAMYLCASASRGEQFFGPGTRLTVL.

This clonotype was picked up many times. The junction does not match germline at one end; this may be a read error. V and J are TRBV20-1 and TRBJ1-4, with 7 bases aligning to TRBD1. Germline CDR1 DFQATT, CDR2 SNEGSKA (reference sequence). The CDR3 sequence is 13 residues long. For the CDR3, the DNA is TGCAGTGTTAGAGGGCAGGGGGGTGAAAAACTGTTTTTT. Protein: CSVRGQGGEKLFF.

There are many counts of this clonotype. The chain links TRBV3-1 to TRBJ1-2; the match to TRBD1 covers 7 bases. The J segment lost 9 bases and the V segment lost 2 bases, leaving 3 bases of the junction unmatched. The CDR3 has 12 amino acids. Germline CDR1 is LGHDT and CDR2 is YNNKEL (reference sequence). The CDR3 bases are TGTGCCAGCAGCCAATCGACAGGGAGCTACACCTTC. Translating gives CASSQSTGSYTF. The complete variable domain, with remaining parts taken from reference TRBV3-1 and TRBJ1-2, reads DTAVSQTPKYLVTQMGNDKSIKCEQNLGHDTMYWYKQDSKKFLKIMFSYNNKELIINETVPNRFSPKSPDKAHLNLHINSLELGDSAVYFCASSQSTGSYTFGSGTRLTVV.